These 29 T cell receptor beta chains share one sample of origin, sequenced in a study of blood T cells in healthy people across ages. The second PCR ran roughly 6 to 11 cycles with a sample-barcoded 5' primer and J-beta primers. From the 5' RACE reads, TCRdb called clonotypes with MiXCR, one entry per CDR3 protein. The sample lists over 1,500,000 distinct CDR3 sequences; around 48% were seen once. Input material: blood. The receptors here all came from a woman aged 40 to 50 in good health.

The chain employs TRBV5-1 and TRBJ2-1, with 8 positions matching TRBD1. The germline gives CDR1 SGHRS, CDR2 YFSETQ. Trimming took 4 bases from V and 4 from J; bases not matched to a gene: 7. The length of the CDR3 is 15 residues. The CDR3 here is CASSHGQGPYNEQFF. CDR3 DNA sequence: TGCGCCAGCAGCCATGGACAGGGTCCTTACAATGAGCAGTTCTTC.

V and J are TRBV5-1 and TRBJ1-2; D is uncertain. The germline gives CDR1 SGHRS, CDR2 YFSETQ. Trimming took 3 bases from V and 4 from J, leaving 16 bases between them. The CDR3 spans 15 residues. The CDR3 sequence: CASSSGNSGSYGYTF. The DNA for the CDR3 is TGCGCCAGCAGCTCGGGGAATTCCGGGTCCTATGGCTACACCTTC.

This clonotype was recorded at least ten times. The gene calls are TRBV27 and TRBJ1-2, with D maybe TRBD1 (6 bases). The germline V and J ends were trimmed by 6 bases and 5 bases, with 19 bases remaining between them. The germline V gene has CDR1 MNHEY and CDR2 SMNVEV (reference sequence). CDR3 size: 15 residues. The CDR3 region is CASSQPGQSLYGYTF. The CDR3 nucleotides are TGTGCCAGCAGCCAACCGGGACAAAGCCTGTATGGCTACACCTTC.

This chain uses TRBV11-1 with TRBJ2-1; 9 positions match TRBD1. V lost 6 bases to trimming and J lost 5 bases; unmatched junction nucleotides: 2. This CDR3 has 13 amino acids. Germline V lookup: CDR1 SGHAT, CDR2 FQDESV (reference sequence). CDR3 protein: CASRGQGHNEQFF. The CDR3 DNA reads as TGTGCCAGCAGAGGACAGGGGCACAATGAGCAGTTCTTC.

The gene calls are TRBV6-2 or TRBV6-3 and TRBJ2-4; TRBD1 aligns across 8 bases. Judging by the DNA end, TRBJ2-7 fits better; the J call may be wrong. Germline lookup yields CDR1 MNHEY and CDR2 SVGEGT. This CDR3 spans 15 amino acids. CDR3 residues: CASSYPGQVTYEQYF. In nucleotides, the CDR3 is TGTGCCAGCAGTTACCCGGGACAGGTGACCTACGAGCAGTACTTC.

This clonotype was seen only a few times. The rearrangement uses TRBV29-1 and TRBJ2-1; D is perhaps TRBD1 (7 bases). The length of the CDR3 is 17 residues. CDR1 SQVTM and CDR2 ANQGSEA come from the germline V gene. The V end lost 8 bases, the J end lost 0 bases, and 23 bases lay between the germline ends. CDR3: CSLEAGGQGLSYNEQFF. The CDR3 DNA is TGCAGCCTCGAGGCAGGGGGGCAGGGACTCTCCTACAATGAGCAGTTCTTC.

The CDR3 sequence is CSASSPGQGIDTQYF. Written as DNA, the CDR3 is TGCAGTGCTAGTTCGCCGGGACAGGGAATAGATACGCAGTATTTT. The rearrangement links TRBV20-1 to TRBJ2-3; TRBD1 agrees at 9 bases. J gave up 5 bases and V 3 bases, and 9 bases lay outside the gene matches. Germline V gives CDR1 DFQATT, CDR2 SNEGSKA (reference sequence). This CDR3 is built from 15 residues.

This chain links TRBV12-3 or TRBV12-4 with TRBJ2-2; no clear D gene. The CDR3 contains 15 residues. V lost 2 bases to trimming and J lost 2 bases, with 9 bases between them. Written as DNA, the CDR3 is TGTGCCAGCAGTTTAAAAAGCTTTAACACCGGGGAGCTGTTTTTT. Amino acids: CASSLKSFNTGELFF.

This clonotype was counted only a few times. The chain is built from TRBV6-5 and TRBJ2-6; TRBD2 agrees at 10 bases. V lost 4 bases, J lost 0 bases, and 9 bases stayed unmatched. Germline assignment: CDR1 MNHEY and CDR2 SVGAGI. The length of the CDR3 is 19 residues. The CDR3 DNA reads TGTGCCAGCAGTTCATTAGCGGGGGGCGTCGTCTCTGGGGCCAACGTCCTGACTTTC. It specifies CASSSLAGGVVSGANVLTF.

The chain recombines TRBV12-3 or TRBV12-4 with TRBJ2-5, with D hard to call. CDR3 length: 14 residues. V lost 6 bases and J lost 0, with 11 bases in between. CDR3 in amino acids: CASRPGPYQETQYF. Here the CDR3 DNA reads TGTGCCAGCAGGCCCGGACCGTACCAAGAGACCCAGTACTTC.

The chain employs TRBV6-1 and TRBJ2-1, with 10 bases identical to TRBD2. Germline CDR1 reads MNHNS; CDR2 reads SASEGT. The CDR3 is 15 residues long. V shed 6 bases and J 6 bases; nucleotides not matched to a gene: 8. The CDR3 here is CASRPQRGGVNEQFF. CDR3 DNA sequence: TGTGCCAGCAGGCCACAGCGGGGGGGCGTCAATGAGCAGTTCTTC.

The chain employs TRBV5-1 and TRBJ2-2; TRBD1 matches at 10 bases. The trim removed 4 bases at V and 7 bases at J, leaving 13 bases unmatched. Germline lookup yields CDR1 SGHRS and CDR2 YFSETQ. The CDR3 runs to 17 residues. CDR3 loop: CASSLIRVGQGHGELFF. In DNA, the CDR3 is TGCGCCAGCAGCCTGATTAGAGTGGGACAGGGGCACGGGGAGCTGTTTTTT.

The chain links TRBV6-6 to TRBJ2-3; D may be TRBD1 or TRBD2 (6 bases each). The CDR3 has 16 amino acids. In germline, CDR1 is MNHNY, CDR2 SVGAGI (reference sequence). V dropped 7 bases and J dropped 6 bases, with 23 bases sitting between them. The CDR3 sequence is CASTKVINQGRDTQYF. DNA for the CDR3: TGTGCCAGCACCAAAGTAATAAACCAGGGGAGGGATACGCAGTATTTT.

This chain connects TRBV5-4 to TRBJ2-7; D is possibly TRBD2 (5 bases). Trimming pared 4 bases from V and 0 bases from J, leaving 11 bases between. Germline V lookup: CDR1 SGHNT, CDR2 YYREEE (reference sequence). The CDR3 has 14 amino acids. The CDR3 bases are TGTGCCAGCAGCCCCGAGGGAGACTCCTACGAGCAGTACTTC. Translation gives CASSPEGDSYEQYF.

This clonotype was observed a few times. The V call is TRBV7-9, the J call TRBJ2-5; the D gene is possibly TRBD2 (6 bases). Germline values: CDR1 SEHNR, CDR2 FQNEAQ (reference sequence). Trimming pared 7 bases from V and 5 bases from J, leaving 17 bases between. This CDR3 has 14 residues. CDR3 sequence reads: CASTRFGGTETQYF. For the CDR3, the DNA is TGTGCCAGCACCCGATTCGGCGGGACGGAGACCCAGTACTTC.

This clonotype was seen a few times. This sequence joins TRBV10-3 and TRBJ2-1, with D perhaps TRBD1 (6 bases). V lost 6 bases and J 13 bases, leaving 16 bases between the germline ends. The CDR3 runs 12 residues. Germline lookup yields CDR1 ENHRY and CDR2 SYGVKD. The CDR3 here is CAISTIGDTQFF. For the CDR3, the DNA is TGTGCCATCAGCACTATTGGGGACACTCAGTTCTTC.

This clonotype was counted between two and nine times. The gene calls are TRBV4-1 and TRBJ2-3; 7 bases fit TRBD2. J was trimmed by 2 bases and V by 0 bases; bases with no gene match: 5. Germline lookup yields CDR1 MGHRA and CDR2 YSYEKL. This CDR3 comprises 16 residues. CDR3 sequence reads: CASSQDPSGITDTQYF. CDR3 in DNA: TGCGCCAGCAGCCAAGATCCCAGCGGGATCACAGATACGCAGTATTTT.

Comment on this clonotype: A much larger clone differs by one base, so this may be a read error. DNA of the CDR3: TGTGCCAGCACGGGGGGCCTATCCTACAATGAGCAGTACTTC. The encoded protein is CASTGGLSYNEQYF. The chain joins TRBV9 to TRBJ2-1, with a tentative D call TRBD2 (7 bases). The last part of the DNA fits TRBJ2-7 better; the J call may be wrong. Germline V gene lookup returns CDR1 SGDLS and CDR2 YYNGEE. The CDR3 is 14 residues long.

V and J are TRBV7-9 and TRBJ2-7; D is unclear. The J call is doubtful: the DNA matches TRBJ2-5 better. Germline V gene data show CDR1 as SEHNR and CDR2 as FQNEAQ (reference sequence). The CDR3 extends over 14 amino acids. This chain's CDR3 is CASSLVVLGETQYF. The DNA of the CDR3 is TGTGCCAGCAGCTTAGTTGTGTTGGGAGAGACCCAGTACTTC.

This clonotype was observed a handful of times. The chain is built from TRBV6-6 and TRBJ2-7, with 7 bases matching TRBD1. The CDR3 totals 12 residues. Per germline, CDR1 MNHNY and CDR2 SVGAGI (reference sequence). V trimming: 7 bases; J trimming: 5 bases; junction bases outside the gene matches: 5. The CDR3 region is CASTRQGDEQYF. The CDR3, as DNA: TGTGCCAGCACACGACAGGGTGACGAGCAGTACTTC.

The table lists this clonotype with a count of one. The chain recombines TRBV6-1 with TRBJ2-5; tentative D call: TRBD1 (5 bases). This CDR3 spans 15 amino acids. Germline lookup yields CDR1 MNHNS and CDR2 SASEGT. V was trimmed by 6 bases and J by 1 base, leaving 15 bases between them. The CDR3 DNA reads TGTGCCAGCAGCCTCACCAGGGTTAGCCAAGAGACCCAGTACTTC. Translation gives CASSLTRVSQETQYF.

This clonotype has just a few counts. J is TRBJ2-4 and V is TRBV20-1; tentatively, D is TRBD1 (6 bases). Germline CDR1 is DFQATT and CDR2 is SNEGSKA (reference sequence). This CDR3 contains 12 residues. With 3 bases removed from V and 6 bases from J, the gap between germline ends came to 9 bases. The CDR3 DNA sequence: TGCAGTGCTAGCCTAGGGGGAAACATTCAGTACTTC. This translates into CSASLGGNIQYF.

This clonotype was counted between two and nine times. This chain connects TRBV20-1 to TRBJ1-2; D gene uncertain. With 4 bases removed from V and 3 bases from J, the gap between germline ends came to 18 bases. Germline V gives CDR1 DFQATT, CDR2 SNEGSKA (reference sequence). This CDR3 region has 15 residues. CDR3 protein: CSAIVRTVEDYGYTF. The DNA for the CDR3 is TGCAGTGCTATAGTCCGGACGGTCGAGGACTATGGCTACACCTTC.

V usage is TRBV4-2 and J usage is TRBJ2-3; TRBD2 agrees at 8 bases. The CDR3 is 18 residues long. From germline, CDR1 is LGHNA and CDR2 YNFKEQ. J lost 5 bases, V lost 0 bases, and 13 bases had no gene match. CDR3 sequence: CASSQERFSGGVLDTQYF. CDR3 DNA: TGTGCCAGCAGCCAAGAACGGTTCAGCGGGGGCGTTTTAGATACGCAGTATTTT.

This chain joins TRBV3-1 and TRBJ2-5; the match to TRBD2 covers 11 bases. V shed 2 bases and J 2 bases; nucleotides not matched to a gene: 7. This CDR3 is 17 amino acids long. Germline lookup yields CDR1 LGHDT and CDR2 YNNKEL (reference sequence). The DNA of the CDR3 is TGTGCCAGCAGCCAATATTCGGCTAGCGGGGGGCAAGAGACCCAGTACTTC. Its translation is CASSQYSASGGQETQYF.

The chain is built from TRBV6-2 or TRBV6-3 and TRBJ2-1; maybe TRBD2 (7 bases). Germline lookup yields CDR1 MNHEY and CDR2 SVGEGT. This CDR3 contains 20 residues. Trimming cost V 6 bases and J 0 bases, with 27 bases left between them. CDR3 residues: CASSPGWAVRGGHSYNEQFF. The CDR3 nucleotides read TGTGCCAGCAGCCCTGGTTGGGCTGTTCGCGGGGGCCACTCCTACAATGAGCAGTTCTTC.

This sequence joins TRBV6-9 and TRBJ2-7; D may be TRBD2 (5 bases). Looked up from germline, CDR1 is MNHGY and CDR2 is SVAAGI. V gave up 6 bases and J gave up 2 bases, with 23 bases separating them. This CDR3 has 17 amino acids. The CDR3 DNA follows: TGTGCCAGCAGCTATGGAGGTGAATTCTTTTTTCCCTACGAGCAGTACTTC. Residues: CASSYGGEFFFPYEQYF.

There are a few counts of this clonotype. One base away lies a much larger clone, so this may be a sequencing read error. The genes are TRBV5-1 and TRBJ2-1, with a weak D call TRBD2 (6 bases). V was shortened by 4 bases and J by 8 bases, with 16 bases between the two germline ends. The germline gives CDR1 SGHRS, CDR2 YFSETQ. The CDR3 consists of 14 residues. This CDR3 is CASSVTLAGHEQFF. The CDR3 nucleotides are TGCGCCAGCAGCGTGACACTAGCAGGGCATGAGCAGTTCTTC. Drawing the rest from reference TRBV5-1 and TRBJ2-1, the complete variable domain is KAGVTQTPRYLIKTRGQQVTLSCSPISGHRSVSWYQQTPGQGLQFLFEYFSETQRNKGNFPGRFSGRQFSNSRSEMNVSTLELGDSALYLCASSVTLAGHEQFFGPGTRLTVL.

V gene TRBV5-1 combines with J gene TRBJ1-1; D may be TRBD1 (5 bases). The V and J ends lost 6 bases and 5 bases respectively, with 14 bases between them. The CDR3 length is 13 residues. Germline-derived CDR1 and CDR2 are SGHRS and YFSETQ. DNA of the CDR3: TGCGCCAGCAAAGGGGTTGGGAGAACTGAAGCTTTCTTT. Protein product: CASKGVGRTEAFF.